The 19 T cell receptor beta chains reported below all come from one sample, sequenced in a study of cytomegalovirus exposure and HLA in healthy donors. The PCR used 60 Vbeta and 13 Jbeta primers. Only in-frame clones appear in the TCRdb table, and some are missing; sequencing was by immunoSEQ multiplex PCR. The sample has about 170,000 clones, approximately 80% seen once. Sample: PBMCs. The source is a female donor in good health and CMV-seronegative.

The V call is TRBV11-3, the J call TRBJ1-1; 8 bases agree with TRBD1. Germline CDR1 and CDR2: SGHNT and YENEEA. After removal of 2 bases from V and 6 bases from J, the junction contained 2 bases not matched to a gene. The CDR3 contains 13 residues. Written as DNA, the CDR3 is TGTGCCAGCAGCTTAACGACAGGGGCTGAAGCTTTCTTT. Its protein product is CASSLTTGAEAFF.

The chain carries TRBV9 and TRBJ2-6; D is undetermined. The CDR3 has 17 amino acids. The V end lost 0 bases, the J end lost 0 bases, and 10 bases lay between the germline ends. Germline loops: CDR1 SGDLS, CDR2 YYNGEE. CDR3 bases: TGTGCCAGCAGCGTAGATCGACGGAGCTCTGGGGCCAACGTCCTGACTTTC. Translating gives CASSVDRRSSGANVLTF.

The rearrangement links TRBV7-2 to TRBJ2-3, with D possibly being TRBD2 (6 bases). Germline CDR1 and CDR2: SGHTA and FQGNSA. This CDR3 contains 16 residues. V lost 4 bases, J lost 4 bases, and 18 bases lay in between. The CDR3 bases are TGTGCCAGCAGCTCTGCTGCAGGGAGGCGGGCAGATACGCAGTATTTT. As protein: CASSSAAGRRADTQYF.

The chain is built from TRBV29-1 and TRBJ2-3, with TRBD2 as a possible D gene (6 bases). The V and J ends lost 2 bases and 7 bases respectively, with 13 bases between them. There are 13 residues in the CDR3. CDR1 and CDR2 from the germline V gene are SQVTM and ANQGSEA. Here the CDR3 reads CSVEPAGRNTQYF. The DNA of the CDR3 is TGCAGCGTTGAACCGGCGGGAAGGAATACGCAGTATTTT.

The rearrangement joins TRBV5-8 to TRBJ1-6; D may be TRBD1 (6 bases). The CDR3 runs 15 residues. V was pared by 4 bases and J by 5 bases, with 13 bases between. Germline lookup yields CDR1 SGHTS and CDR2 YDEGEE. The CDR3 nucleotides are TGTGCCAGCAGCAGAGCCCACAGGGATAATTCACCCCTCCACTTT. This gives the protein CASSRAHRDNSPLHF.

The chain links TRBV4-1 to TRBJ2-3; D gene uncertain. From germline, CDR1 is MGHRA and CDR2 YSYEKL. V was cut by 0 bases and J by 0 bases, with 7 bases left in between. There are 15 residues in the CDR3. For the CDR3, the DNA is TGCGCCAGCAGCCAAGATCCCCTCAGCACAGATACGCAGTATTTT. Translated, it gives CASSQDPLSTDTQYF.

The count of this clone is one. The CDR3 region has the DNA TGTGCCAGCGCGGGGGGTAGGGGATCCGGAAACACCATATATTTT. It is translated as CASAGGRGSGNTIYF. The rearrangement joins TRBV6-5 to TRBJ1-3; weak D call: TRBD1 (5 bases). Between the trimmed V and J ends, which lost 8 bases and 4 bases, there was a span of 18 bases. CDR1 and CDR2 (germline): MNHEY, SVGAGI. CDR3 length: 15 amino acids.

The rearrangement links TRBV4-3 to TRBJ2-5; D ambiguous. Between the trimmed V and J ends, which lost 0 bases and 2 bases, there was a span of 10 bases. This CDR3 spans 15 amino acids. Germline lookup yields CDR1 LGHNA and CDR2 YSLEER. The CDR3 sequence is CASSQDSNRQETQYF. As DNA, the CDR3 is TGCGCCAGCAGCCAAGATAGTAATCGTCAAGAGACCCAGTACTTC.

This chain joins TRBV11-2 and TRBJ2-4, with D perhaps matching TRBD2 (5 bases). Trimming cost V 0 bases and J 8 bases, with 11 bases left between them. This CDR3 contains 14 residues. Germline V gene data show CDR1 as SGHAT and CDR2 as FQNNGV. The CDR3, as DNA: TGTGCCAGCAGCTTAGATCCCGCTAGCTACATTCAGTACTTC. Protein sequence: CASSLDPASYIQYF.

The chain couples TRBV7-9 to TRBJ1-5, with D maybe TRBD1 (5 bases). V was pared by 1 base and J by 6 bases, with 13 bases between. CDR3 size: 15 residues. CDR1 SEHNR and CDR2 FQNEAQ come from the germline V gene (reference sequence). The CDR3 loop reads CASSLDQGATQPQHF. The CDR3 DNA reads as TGTGCCAGCAGCTTAGACCAGGGTGCCACTCAGCCCCAGCATTTT.

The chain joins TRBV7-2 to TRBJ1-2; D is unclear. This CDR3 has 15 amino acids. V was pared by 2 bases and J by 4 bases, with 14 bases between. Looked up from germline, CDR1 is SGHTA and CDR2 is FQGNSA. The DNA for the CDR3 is TGTGCCAGCAGCTTAAAGGCAGGAAACGTCTATGGCTACACCTTC. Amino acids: CASSLKAGNVYGYTF.

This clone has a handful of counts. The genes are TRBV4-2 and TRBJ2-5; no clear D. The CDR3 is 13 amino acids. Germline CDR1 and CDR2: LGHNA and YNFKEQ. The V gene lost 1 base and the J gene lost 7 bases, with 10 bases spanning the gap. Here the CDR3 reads CASSQALLGTQYF. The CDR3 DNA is TGTGCCAGCAGCCAAGCTTTGCTCGGGACCCAGTACTTC.

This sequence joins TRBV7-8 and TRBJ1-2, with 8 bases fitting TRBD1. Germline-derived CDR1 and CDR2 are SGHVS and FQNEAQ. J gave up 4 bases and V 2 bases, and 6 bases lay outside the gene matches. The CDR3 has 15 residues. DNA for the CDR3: TGTGCCAGCAGCTTACAGGCGGACAGGGTCTATGGCTACACCTTC. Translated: CASSLQADRVYGYTF.

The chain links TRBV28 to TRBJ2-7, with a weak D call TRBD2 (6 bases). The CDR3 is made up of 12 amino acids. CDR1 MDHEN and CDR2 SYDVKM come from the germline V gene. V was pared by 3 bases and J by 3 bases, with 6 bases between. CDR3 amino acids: CASSLGGYEQYF. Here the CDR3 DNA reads TGTGCCAGCAGTTTGGGGGGCTACGAGCAGTACTTC.

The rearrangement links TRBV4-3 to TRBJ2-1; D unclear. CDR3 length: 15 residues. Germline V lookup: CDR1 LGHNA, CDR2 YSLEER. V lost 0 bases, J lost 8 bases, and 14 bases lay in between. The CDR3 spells CASSQDPDGPDEQFF. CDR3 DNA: TGCGCCAGCAGCCAAGATCCGGATGGGCCCGATGAGCAGTTCTTC.

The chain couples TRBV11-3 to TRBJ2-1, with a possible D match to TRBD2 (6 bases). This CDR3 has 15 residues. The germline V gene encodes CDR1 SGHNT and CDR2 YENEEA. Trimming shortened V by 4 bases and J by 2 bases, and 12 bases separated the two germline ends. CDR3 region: CASSSMGGPYNEQFF. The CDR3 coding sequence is TGTGCCAGCAGCTCCATGGGAGGTCCCTACAATGAGCAGTTCTTC.

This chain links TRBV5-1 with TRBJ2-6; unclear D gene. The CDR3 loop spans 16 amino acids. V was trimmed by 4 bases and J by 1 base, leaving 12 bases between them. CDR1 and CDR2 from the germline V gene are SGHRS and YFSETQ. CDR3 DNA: TGCGCCAGCAGCCGTCGTCCAGTTTCTGGGGCCAACGTCCTGACTTTC. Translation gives CASSRRPVSGANVLTF.

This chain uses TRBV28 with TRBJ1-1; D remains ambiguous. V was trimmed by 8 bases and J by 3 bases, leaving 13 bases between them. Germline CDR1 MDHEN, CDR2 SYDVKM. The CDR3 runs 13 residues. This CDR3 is CASRRRGHTEAFF. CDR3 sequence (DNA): TGTGCCAGCCGACGACGAGGGCACACTGAAGCTTTCTTT. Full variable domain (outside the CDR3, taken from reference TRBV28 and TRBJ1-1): DVKVTQSSRYLVKRTGEKVFLECVQDMDHENMFWYRQDPGLGLRLIYFSYDVKMKEKGDIPEGYSVSREKKERFSLILESASTNQTSMYLCASRRRGHTEAFFGQGTRLTVV.

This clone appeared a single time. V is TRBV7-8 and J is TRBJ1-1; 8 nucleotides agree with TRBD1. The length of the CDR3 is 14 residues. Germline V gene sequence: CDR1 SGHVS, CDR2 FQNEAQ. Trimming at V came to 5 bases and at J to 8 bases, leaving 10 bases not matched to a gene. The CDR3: CASSRIPGQVEAFF. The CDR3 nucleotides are TGTGCCAGCAGCCGGATTCCGGGACAGGTGGAAGCTTTCTTT.